This T cell receptor beta chain emerged from a study of identical twins. Study observations and caveats: Where out-of-frame alpha sequences were twin-shared, they showed excess low generation probability. Possibly, invariant MAIT and iNKT cells partly confounded zero-insertion analyses. There were fewer insertions in abundant cord blood beta clonotypes, but memory repertoires showed no such pattern.

MiXCR was run by TCRdb on the 5' RACE reads, yielding one entry per CDR3 protein. Of 500,000 or so distinct CDR3 sequences listed, 11% to 15% were seen once; the top ten hold about 0.52%. This clonotype was counted many times. Its antigen is not identified. This same sample was also taken into another study, of yellow fever vaccine responses in identical twins. From that second work: Twins reportedly showed a vaccine T cell response that seemed partly convergent and partly personalized.

The source of this sequence is a woman under 30 in good health. The specimen sequenced was CD4+ T cells sorted from blood.

This CDR3 reads CASSPGWGRSTDTQYF. The CDR3 nucleotides are TGTGCCAGCAGTCCCGGTTGGGGCCGTAGCACAGATACGCAGTATTTT. The chain carries TRBV12-3 or TRBV12-4 and TRBJ2-3; maybe TRBD1 (5 bases). With 5 bases removed from V and 0 bases from J, the gap between germline ends came to 15 bases. This CDR3 has 16 amino acids.